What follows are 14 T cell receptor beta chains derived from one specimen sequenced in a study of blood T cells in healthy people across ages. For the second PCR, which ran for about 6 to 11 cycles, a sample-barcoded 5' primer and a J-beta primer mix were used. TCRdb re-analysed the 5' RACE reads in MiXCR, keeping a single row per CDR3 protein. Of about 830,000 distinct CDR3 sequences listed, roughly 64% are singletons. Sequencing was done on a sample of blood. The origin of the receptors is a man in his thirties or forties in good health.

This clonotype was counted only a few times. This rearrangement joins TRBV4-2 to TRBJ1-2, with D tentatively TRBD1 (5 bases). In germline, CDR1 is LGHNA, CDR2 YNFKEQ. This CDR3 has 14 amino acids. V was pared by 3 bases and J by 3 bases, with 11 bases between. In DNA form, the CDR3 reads TGTGCCAGCAGCCATGGGGACGGTGACTATGGCTACACCTTC. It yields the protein CASSHGDGDYGYTF.

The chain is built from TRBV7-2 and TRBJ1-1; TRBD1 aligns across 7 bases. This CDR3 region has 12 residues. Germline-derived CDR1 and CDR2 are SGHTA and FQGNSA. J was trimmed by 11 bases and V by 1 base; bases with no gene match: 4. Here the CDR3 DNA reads TGTGCCAGCAGCTTAGGACAGGGAACGGCTTTCTTT. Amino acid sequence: CASSLGQGTAFF.

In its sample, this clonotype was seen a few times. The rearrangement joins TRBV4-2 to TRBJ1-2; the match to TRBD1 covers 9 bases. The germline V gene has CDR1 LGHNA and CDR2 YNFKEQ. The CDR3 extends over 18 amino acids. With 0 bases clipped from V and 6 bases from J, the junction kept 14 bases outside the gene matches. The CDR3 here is CASSQEYRIQGAKDGYTF. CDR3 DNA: TGTGCCAGCAGCCAAGAATACCGGATACAGGGGGCTAAGGATGGCTACACCTTC.

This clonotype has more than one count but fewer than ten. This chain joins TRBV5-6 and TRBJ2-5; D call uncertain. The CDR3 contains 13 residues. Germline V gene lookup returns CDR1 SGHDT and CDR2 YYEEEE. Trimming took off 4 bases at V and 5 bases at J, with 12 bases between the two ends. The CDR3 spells CASSQWILETQYF. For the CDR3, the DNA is TGTGCCAGCAGCCAATGGATTTTGGAGACCCAGTACTTC. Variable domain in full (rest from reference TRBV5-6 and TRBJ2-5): DAGVTQSPTHLIKTRGQQVTLRCSPKSGHDTVSWYQQALGQGPQFIFQYYEEEERQRGNFPDRFSGHQFPNYSSELNVNALLLGDSALYLCASSQWILETQYFGPGTRLLVL.

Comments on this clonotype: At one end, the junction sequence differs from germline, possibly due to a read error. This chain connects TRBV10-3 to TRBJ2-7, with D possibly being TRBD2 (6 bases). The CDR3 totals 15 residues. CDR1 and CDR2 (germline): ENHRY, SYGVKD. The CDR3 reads CTISESPGVNYEQYF. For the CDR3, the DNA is TGTACCATCAGTGAGTCGCCGGGAGTTAACTACGAGCAGTACTTC.

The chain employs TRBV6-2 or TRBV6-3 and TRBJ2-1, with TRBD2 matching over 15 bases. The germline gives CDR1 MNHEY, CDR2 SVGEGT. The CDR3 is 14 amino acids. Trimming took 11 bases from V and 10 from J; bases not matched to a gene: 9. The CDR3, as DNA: TGTGCCGGATCCGGGACTAGCGGGAGGAGAGAGCAGTTCTTC. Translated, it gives CAGSGTSGRREQFF.

The CDR3 is CSAPIFSGRPSTDTQYF. CDR3 DNA sequence: TGCAGTGCTCCGATTTTTAGCGGGAGGCCTAGCACAGATACGCAGTATTTT. The J gene is TRBJ2-3, the V gene TRBV20-1, with TRBD2 identical over 10 bases. Germline-derived CDR1 and CDR2 are DFQATT and SNEGSKA (reference sequence). J was trimmed by 0 bases and V by 5 bases; bases with no gene match: 11. The CDR3 is 17 amino acids.

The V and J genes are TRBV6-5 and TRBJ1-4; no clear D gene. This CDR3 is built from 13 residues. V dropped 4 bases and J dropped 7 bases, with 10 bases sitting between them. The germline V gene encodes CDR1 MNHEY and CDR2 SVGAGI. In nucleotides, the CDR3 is TGTGCCAGCAGTTGGAGGGTTAGTGAAAAACTGTTTTTT. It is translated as CASSWRVSEKLFF.

CDR3 sequence reads: CASSPNSGGQETQYF. CDR3 sequence (DNA): TGTGCCAGCAGCCCCAACTCGGGGGGGCAAGAGACCCAGTACTTC. The rearrangement joins TRBV3-1 to TRBJ2-5, with TRBD2 matching 8 bases. V lost 4 bases and J lost 2; bases outside the gene matches: 6. Germline V gives CDR1 LGHDT, CDR2 YNNKEL (reference sequence). This CDR3 has 15 amino acids.

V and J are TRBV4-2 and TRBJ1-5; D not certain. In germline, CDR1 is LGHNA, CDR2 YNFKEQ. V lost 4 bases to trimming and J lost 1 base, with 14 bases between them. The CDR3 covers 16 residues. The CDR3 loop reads CASSPGSGASNQPQHF. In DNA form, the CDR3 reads TGTGCCAGCAGCCCGGGGAGTGGAGCAAGCAATCAGCCCCAGCATTTT.

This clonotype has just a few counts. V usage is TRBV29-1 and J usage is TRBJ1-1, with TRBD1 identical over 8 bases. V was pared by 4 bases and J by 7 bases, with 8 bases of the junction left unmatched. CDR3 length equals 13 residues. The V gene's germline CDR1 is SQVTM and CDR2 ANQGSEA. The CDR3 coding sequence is TGCAGCGTTGCCCTCGGGACAGGATTTGAAGCTTTCTTT. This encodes CSVALGTGFEAFF.

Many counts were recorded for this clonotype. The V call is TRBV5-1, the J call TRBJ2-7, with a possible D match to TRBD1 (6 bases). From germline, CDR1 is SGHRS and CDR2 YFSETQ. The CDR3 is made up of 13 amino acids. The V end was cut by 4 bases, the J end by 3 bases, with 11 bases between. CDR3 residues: CASSPDRFYEQYF. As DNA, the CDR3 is TGCGCCAGCAGCCCCGACAGGTTCTACGAGCAGTACTTC.

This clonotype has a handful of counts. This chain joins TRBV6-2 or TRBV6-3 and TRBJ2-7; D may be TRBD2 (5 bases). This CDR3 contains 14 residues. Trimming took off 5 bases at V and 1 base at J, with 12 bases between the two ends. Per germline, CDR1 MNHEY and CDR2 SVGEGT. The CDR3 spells CASSRSDYSYEQYF. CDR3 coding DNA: TGTGCCAGCAGTCGAAGCGACTATTCCTACGAGCAGTACTTC.

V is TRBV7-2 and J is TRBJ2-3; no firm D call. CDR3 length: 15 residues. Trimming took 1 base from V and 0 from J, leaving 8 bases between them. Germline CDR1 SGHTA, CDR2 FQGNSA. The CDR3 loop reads CASSLVRSSTDTQYF. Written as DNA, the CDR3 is TGTGCCAGCAGCTTAGTCCGGTCTAGCACAGATACGCAGTATTTT.